The present T cell receptor beta chain was sequenced within a study of blood T cell repertoires in COVID-19. Overall study context: The study drew acute and convalescent COVID-19 samples from the United States, Italy and Spain.

Repertoires were generated with immunoSEQ multiplex PCR, while TCRdb's copy carries only in-frame clones and drops some. The sample records fewer than 350,000 clones, around 81% being singletons. Sequencing was performed on peripheral blood. The receptor's source is a woman aged 55-70 years with active or convalescent COVID-19.

CDR3 region: CASGPLGGAPYGYTF. For the CDR3, the DNA is TGTGCTAGTGGTCCCCTTGGGGGCGCCCCTTATGGCTACACCTTC. This sequence joins TRBV12-5 and TRBJ1-2, with D possibly being TRBD1 (6 bases). Germline V gene lookup returns CDR1 LGHNT and CDR2 FRNRAP. V lost 5 bases, J lost 5 bases, and 18 bases lay in between. The length of the CDR3 is 15 residues.